These 2 T cell receptor beta chains were all obtained from the same sample, sequenced in a study of blood T cell repertoires in COVID-19. This table comes from immunoSEQ multiplex PCR, and its TCRdb copy is limited to in-frame clones, with some not included. This table has about 210,000 clones, approximately 81% appearing once. Sequenced sample: PBMCs or T cells enriched from blood (not recorded which). The receptors were sampled from a woman in her fifties or sixties with acute COVID-19.

The chain has TRBV7-9 and TRBJ2-2; D gene unclear. Looked up from germline, CDR1 is SEHNR and CDR2 is FQNEAQ (reference sequence). Trimming took 5 bases from V and 5 from J, leaving 6 bases between them. This CDR3 has 12 residues. The CDR3 loop reads CASSPQTGELFF. The DNA for the CDR3 is TGTGCCAGCAGCCCCCAGACCGGGGAGCTGTTTTTT.

This chain links TRBV30 with TRBJ2-5, with a tentative D call TRBD2 (5 bases). This CDR3 is built from 14 residues. The germline V and J ends were trimmed by 4 bases and 2 bases, with 14 bases remaining between them. Germline V gene lookup returns CDR1 GTSNPN and CDR2 SVGIG (reference sequence). As DNA, the CDR3 is TGTGCCTGGATACTAGTTGTATATCAAGAGACCCAGTACTTC. It yields the protein CAWILVVYQETQYF.